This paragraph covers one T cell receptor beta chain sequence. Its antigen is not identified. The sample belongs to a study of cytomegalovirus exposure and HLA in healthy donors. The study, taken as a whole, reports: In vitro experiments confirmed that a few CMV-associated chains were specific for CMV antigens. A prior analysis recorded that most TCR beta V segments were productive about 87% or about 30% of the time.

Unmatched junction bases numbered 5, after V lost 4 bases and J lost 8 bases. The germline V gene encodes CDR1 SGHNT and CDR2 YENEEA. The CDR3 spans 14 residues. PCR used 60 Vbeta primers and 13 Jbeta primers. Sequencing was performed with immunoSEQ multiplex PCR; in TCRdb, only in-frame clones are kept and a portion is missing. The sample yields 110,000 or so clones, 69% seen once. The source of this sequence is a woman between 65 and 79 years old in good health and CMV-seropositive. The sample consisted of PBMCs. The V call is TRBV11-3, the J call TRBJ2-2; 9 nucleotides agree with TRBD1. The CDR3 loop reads CASSSDRGTGELFF. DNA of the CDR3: TGTGCCAGCAGCTCCGACAGGGGGACAGGGGAGCTGTTTTTT.